The clone carrying this T cell receptor beta chain came up a few times. The source of the sample is a study of shared T cell receptors in the human thymus. Trimming removed 1 base at V and 8 bases at J, with 14 bases between. Germline V gene data show CDR1 as KGHSH and CDR2 as LQKENI. The CDR3 is 14 amino acids. Produced via immunoSEQ multiplex PCR; TCRdb's table is partial and in-frame only. The table records about 710,000 clones, about 87% of them present only once. These records were also assigned to another study, of human thymus T cells. According to that study: Donation came from healthy Finnish infants having corrective surgery for congenital heart defects. Resections that were taken during corrective heart surgery supplied the thymus tissue. Use of V and J genes seemed skewed within the thymic and blood repertoires. Thymic repertoires of unrelated individuals were reported in related research to overlap highly.

The receptor comes from a boy less than two years old with a congenital heart defect. This sequence joins TRBV18 and TRBJ1-1; possible D gene TRBD1, 5 bases. Sequenced sample: thymocytes. The CDR3 is CASSPHSQTAEAFF. The CDR3 DNA sequence: TGTGCCAGCTCACCACATAGCCAGACAGCGGAAGCTTTCTTT.